The clone carrying this T cell receptor (beta chain) is a singleton in its sample. Methods used by the authors: Quantification of nucleated cells was approximated via reference gene primer amplification. Clones were read by immunoSEQ multiplex PCR, and TCRdb kept only the in-frame ones, dropping some. V and J calls and clone size follow that table, whereas D and trimming were derived from the DNA. The top ten hold approximately 10% of the sample, which has 250,000 to 350,000 clones, 85% to 90% seen once. During active infection, Seattle patients enrolled and were then monitored through disease. V shed 4 bases and J 8 bases; nucleotides not matched to a gene: 8. CDR1 is MDHEN and CDR2 is SYDVKM in the germline V gene. The CDR3 length is 15 residues. This sample was included in a study of blood T cell repertoires in COVID-19. The overall study: Material from acute and convalescent COVID-19 was sourced from the United States, Italy and Spain.

Sequencing used peripheral blood. The J gene is TRBJ1-4, the V gene TRBV28; 9 nucleotides align to TRBD1. This sequence originates from a woman aged 25 to 39 with COVID-19, enrolled during active disease. The CDR3 here is CASSSPGQGDEKLFF. CDR3 in DNA: TGTGCCAGCAGTTCCCCGGGACAGGGCGACGAAAAACTGTTTTTT.